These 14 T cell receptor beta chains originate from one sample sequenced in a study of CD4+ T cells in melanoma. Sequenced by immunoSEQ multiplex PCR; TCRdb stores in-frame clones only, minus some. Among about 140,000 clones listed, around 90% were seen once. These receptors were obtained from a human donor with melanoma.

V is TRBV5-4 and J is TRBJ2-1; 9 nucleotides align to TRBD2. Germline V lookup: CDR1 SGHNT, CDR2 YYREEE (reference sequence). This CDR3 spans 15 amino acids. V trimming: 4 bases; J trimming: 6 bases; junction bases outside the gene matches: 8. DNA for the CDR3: TGTGCCAGCAGCCTAGGGGGACTAGCACGCAATGAGCAGTTCTTC. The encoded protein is CASSLGGLARNEQFF.

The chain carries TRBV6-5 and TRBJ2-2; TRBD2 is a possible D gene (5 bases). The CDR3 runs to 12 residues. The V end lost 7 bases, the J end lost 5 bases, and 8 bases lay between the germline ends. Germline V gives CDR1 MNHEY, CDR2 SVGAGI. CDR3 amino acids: CASKRATGELFF. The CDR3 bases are TGTGCCAGCAAGAGGGCTACCGGGGAGCTGTTTTTT.

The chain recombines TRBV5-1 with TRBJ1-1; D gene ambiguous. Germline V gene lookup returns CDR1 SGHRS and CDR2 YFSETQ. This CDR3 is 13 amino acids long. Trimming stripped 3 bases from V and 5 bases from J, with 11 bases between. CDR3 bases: TGCGCCAGCAGCTGGGCGGGGAAAACTGAAGCTTTCTTT. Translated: CASSWAGKTEAFF.

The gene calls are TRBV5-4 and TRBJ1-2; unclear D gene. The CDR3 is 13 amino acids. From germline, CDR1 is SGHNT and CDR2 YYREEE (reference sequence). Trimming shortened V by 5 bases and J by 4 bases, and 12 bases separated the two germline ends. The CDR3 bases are TGTGCCAGCAGGTCCGTTGGATCCTATGGCTACACCTTC. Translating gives CASRSVGSYGYTF. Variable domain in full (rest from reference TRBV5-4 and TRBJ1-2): ETGVTQSPTHLIKTRGQQVTLRCSSQSGHNTVSWYQQALGQGPQFIFQYYREEENGRGNFPPRFSGLQFPNYSSELNVNALELDDSALYLCASRSVGSYGYTFGSGTRLTVV.

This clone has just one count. The CDR3 DNA reads TGTGCCAGCGTGGCGGTCGTTGGCAATCAGCCCCAGCATTTT. Translation gives CASVAVVGNQPQHF. The V gene is TRBV2, the J gene TRBJ1-5, with D uncertain. The CDR3 is 14 amino acids. Germline V lookup: CDR1 SNHLY, CDR2 FYNNEI. Trimming pared 8 bases from V and 2 bases from J, leaving 13 bases between.

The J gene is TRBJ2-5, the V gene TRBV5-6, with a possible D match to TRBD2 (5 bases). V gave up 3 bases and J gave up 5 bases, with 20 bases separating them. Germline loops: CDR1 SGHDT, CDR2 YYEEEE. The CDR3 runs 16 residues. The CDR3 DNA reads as TGTGCCAGCAGCTCCCGGAGAGATACTAGGCGGGAGACCCAGTACTTC. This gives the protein CASSSRRDTRRETQYF.

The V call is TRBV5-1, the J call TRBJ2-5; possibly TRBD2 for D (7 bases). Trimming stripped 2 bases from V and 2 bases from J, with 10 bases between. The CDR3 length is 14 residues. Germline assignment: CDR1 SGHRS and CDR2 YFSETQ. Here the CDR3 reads CASSFGGTQETQYF. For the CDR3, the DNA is TGCGCCAGCAGCTTCGGGGGGACACAAGAGACCCAGTACTTC.

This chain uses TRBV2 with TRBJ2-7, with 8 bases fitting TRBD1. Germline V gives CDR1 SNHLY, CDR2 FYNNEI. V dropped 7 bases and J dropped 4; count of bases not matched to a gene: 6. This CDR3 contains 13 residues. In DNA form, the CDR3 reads TGTGCCAGCAACCCACAGGGGGTGTACGAGCAGTACTTC. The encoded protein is CASNPQGVYEQYF.

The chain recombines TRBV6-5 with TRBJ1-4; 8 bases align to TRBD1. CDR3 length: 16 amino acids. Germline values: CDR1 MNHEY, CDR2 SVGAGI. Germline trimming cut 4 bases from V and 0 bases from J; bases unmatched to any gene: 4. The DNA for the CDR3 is TGTGCCAGCAGTTTGGGACAGGTGGCAACTAATGAAAAACTGTTTTTT. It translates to CASSLGQVATNEKLFF.

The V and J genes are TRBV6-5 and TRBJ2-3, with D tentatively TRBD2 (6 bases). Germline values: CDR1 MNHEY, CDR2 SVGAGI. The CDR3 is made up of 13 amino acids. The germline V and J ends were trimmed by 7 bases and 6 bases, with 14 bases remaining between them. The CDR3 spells CASKAGGRDTQYF. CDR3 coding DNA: TGTGCCAGCAAGGCAGGTGGGAGGGATACGCAGTATTTT.

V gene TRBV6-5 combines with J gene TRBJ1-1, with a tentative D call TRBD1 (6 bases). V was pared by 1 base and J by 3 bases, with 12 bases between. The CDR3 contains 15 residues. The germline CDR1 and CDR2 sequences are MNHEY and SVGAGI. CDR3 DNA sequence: TGTGCCAGCAGTTACTGGGCACAGGGAGACACTGAAGCTTTCTTT. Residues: CASSYWAQGDTEAFF.

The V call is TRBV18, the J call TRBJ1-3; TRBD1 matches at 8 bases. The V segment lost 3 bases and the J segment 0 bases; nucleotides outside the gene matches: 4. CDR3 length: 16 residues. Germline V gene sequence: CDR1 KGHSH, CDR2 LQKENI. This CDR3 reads CASSPWGQVSGNTIYF. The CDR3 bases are TGTGCCAGCTCACCCTGGGGACAGGTCTCTGGAAACACCATATATTTT.

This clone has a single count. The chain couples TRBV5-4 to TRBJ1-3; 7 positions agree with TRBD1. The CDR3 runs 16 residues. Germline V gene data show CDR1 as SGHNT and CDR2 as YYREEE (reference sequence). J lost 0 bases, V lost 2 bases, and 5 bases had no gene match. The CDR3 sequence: CASSLQGIRSGNTIYF. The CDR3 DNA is TGTGCCAGCAGCTTACAGGGGATCCGCTCTGGAAACACCATATATTTT.

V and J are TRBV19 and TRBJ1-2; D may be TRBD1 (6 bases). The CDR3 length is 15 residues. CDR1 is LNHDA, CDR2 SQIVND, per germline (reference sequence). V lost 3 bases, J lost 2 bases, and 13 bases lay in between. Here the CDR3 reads CASSIRAGENYGYTF. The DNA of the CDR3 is TGTGCCAGTAGTATTAGGGCAGGGGAGAACTATGGCTACACCTTC.